The rows below give T cell receptor beta chains drawn from one sample of a study of T cells in localized non-small cell lung cancer. Clones were sequenced by immunoSEQ multiplex PCR, and TCRdb holds only the in-frame ones, with some missing. The sample consists of around 35,000 clones, 87% of them appearing once. The specimen comprised peripheral blood, sampled before any cancer treatment. The receptor set was obtained from a woman aged 40-69 years with stage I lung adenocarcinoma. Each CDR3 is given with its conserved first and last residue. A D gene is named only where the DNA matches it firmly. Clone size is shown for a subset of rows, as once, few, many or a class of expanded clone.

.	.	TRBV7-3	CASSLTDTGELFF
.	.	TRBV4-3	CASSQGRVGPFTDTQYF
TRBD1	medium-sized	TRBV7-2	CASSIDPGQGRYGYTF
TRBD2	.	TRBV7-2	CASSLSGRGGQKTQYF
.	once	TRBV2	CASSEGTDTQYF
TRBD1	.	TRBV7-2	CASSSQGAYNSPLHF
.	.	TRBV28	CASKEGFFGYTF
TRBD2	.	TRBV7-3	CASSLSTSGSTGELFF
TRBD2	once	TRBV5-1	CASSWTPGLAGGNEQFF
.	once	TRBV7-3	CASSLSHSYEQYF
.	.	TRBV2	CASIAVENQPQHF
.	.	TRBV2	CASRSGKGYYGYTF
TRBD1	.	TRBV11-3	CASSGRTGGDEQYF
.	.	TRBV30	CAWRKQGRNTEAFF
TRBD1	.	TRBV9	CASSVAHGQEGRMNTEAFF
.	.	TRBV5-4	CASSLEDSRLF
TRBD1	.	TRBV7-9	CATRPGGQTRESGNTIYF
TRBD2	.	TRBV7-3	CASSLGFSGGQETQYF
.	.	TRBV5-1	CASSFDFTDTQYF
TRBD1	once	TRBV5-1	CASSLGTGATGELFF
TRBD1	.	TRBV7-9	CASSLAQGASYTF
.	few	TRBV7-9	CASSPGAGPANTGELFF
TRBD1	.	TRBV5-1	CASSFTGGEQPQHF
TRBD1	.	TRBV5-1	CASSLGQGRMDTQYF
.	.	TRBV18	CASSPSVRNTEAFF
TRBD1	once	TRBV5-1	CASSFGTGTGSEKLFF
.	.	TRBV9	CASSVNVGQPQHF
TRBD1	.	TRBV28	CASRFRDRVLSEAFF
.	.	TRBV18	CASSQVGGTNEKLFF